This T cell receptor (beta chain) was sequenced during a study of T cell repertoires in cytomegalovirus infection. Study details: CMV infection together with matching HLA type was indicated by public TCR beta signatures. Findings and caveats of the study: Cumulative public TCR beta family frequency identified carriers of CMV plus the relevant HLA. The study found HLA-C-restricted CMV-specific TCR beta clonotypes dominating the ex vivo response.

TCRdb passed the reads through MiXCR, listing each CDR3 protein once. The top ten clones hold around 12% of a sample with hundreds of thousands of distinct CDR3 sequences, about 17% of them seen once. This clonotype has a count of ten or more. The antigen is undetermined. CDR1 is SGHTA and CDR2 is FQGNSA in the germline V gene. This CDR3 is built from 14 residues. Trimming took off 3 bases at V and 8 bases at J, with 14 bases between the two ends. The TCR originated in a human donor in good health (CMV status not recorded). Some clones in this sample may be carry-over from other donors' samples. The sequenced material came from PBMCs. The chain joins TRBV7-2 to TRBJ2-1, with a possible D match to TRBD2 (6 bases). CDR3: CASSLTLAFDEQFF. The CDR3 nucleotides are TGTGCCAGCAGCTTGACGCTAGCGTTCGATGAGCAGTTCTTC. The full variable domain, in which reference TRBV7-2 and TRBJ2-1 provide the parts outside the CDR3, is GAGVSQSPSNKVTEKGKDVELRCDPISGHTALYWYRQSLGQGLEFLIYFQGNSAPDKSGLPSDRFSAERTGGSVSTLTIQRTQQEDSAVYLCASSLTLAFDEQFFGPGTRLTVL.